Sequencing of this T cell receptor beta chain was carried out in a study of T cell responses to AZD1222 COVID-19 vaccine (TCRdb year 2021). A note on the overall study: A total of 230 to 250 trial participants underwent TCR sequencing, of whom nearly 210 received two doses of AZD1222 and 26 received two doses of the MenACWY control vaccine. Enrollment into the trials was organized by age into subgroups of 18-55, 56-69 and 70-plus years, and those subgroups contained roughly 140, 27 and 60 TCR-sequenced participants, respectively.

For this chain, trimming is 2 bases at the V end and 1 base at the J end, and the number of junction bases without a gene match is 5. The germline V gene provides CDR1 MNHNS and CDR2 SASEGT. The CDR3, from cysteine to phenylalanine, totals 16 residues. Only the CDR3 DNA is retained, 48 bases long and in frame from the first base. On this clone itself: This clone's antigen is unknown. Qualities for individual bases were not recorded, and no much larger clone is one base off.

General study outcomes and caveats: No day 14 peak-response samples were available, so repertoires were characterized only after the peak T cell response. CD4 TCRs associated with the vaccine covered the entire spike protein, and the dominant responses were in regions 160-218 and 743-854. Only five to seven AZD1222 recipients were SARS-CoV-2 seropositive at baseline, limiting conclusions about previously exposed vaccinees. Spike-specific TCR breadth and depth rose significantly after two AZD1222 doses compared with day 0 and with MenACWY recipients. The 56-69-year group was small, and its depth increase did not reach significance, likely because of low power. Reportedly, almost half of the unique spike-specific TCRs recognized epitopes lying outside the regions that are mutated in the B.1.351 and B.1.1.7 variants. Participants were mostly white British, with more females than males. The authors suggested clonal diversity may have been underestimated.

Read against the paper, the sample's time point label means: about 28 days (+/-7) after the second vaccine dose. AZD1222 recipients given second doses at about 4 weeks or at about 12 weeks were pooled, since spike-specific TCR depth and breadth were not found to differ between the two schedules. The vaccinee samples were drawn from two UK trials, COV001 and COV002, one of which was a single-blind randomized controlled phase 2/3 trial testing AZD1222 (ChAdOx1 nCoV-19) in healthy adults. For TCRbeta chain sequencing, PBMC samples from trial participants were taken at day 0 and at day 28 after the second dose. The CDR3 regions of human TCRbeta chains were analyzed by immunosequencing. The paper's processing steps were these. TCRs in the repertoires were compared against a reference library of SARS-CoV-2-specific TCRs that had been generated with the MIRA antigen-specificity platform. Breadth was defined as the fraction of unique TCRs that were SARS-CoV-2-associated. Depth was defined as the fraction of total T cells that were SARS-CoV-2-associated. Each spike-specific TCR was assigned to its reactive spike region and to a CD4 or CD8 class using the MIRA data. Log10-transformed breadth and depth values were compared by one-way ANOVA with Sidak's multiple comparisons tests. Not all clones reach the TCRdb copy of this immuneACCESS table, which keeps in-frame sequences only. Checked studies attribute under half of the gap to unresolved V genes and leave the rest unexplained. D and trimming come from the DNA, and the V and J calls and clone size come from that table. The sample includes over 90,000 clones, with 92% observed a single time. The ten largest clones take up 2.5% to 3.5% of the sample.

The material was peripheral blood, obtained 28 days after the second AZD1222 dose. In this chain, TRBV6-1 is recombined with TRBJ2-3; 8 of the junction bases match TRBD2. This TCR came from an adult who received the AZD1222 COVID-19 vaccine. Here the CDR3 is given as CASSELAGPGTDTQYF. The nucleotide sequence reads TGTGCCAGCAGTGAATTAGCGGGGCCCGGCACAGATACGCAGTATTTT.